This record looks at one T cell receptor (beta chain) sequence and its context. Patients from Seattle were sampled longitudinally, starting during active infection. These data originate in a study of blood T cell repertoires in COVID-19. Study background: Specimens from acute and convalescent COVID-19 originated in the United States, Italy and Spain. T cells, B-cell-depleted T cells, or PBMCs provided the cDNA or gDNA that served as material.

J lost 8 bases, V lost 4 bases, and 15 bases had no gene match. This CDR3 comprises 16 residues. The germline V gene has CDR1 SGHDT and CDR2 YYEEEE. As handled by the study authors: Researchers report that nucleated cell counts were estimated from reference gene primer amplification. Clones were read by immunoSEQ multiplex PCR, and TCRdb kept only the in-frame ones, dropping some. The V and J calls and clone size are taken from that table; D and trimming were inferred from the DNA. The sample lists 250,000 or so clones; about 87% were seen once. This clonotype was obtained from a woman in her thirties with COVID-19, enrolled during active disease. The chain carries TRBV5-6 and TRBJ2-3; 8 nucleotides line up with TRBD2. The source material was peripheral blood. CDR3 sequence (DNA): TGTGCCAGCAGCCCCAGCGGGGGAGCTCTTTTCGGTACGCAGTATTTT. Translation: CASSPSGGALFGTQYF. The full variable domain, completed using reference TRBV5-6 and TRBJ2-3, is DAGVTQSPTHLIKTRGQQVTLRCSPKSGHDTVSWYQQALGQGPQFIFQYYEEEERQRGNFPDRFSGHQFPNYSSELNVNALLLGDSALYLCASSPSGGALFGTQYFGPGTRLTVL.